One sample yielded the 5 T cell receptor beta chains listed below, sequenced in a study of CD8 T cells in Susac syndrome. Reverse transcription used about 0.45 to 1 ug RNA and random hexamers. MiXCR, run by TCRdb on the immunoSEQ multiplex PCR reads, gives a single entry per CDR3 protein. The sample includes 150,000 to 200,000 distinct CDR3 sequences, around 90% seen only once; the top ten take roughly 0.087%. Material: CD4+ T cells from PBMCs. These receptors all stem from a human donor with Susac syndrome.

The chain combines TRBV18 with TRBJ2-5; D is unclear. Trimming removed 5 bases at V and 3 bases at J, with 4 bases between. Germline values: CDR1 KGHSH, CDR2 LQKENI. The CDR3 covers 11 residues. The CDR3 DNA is TGTGCCAGCTCAGCGGAAGAGACCCAGTACTTC. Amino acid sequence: CASSAEETQYF.

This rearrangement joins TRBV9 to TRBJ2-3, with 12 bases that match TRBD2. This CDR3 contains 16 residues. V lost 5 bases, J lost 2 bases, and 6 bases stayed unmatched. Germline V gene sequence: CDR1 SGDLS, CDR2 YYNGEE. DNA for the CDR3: TGTGCCAGCAGTCTTACTAGCGGGGGGCCCACAGATACGCAGTATTTT. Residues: CASSLTSGGPTDTQYF. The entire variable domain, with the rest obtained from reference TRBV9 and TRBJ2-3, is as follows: DSGVTQTPKHLITATGQRVTLRCSPRSGDLSVYWYQQSLDQGLQFLIQYYNGEERAKGNILERFSAQQFPDLHSELNLSSLELGDSALYFCASSLTSGGPTDTQYFGPGTRLTVL.

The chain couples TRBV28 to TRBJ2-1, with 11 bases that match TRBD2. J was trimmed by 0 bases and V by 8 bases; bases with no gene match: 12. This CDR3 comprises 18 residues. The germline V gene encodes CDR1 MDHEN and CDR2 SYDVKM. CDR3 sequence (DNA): TGTGCCAGCCTTCCCCTCCGACTAGCGGGAAGCTCCTACAATGAGCAGTTCTTC. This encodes CASLPLRLAGSSYNEQFF.

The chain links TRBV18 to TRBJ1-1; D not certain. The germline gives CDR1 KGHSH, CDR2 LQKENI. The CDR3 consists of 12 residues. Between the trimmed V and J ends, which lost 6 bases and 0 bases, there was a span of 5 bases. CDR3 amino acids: CASSRLNTEAFF. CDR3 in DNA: TGTGCCAGCTCTCGGTTGAACACTGAAGCTTTCTTT.

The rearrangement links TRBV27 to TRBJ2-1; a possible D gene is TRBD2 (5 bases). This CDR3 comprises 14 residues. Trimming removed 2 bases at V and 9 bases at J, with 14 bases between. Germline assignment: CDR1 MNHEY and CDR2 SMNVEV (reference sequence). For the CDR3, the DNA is TGTGCCAGCAGTTTACGGGCTAGCTGGAGTGAGCAGTTCTTC. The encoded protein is CASSLRASWSEQFF.